This T cell receptor beta chain was obtained from a study of blood T cells in healthy people across ages. From germline, CDR1 is SNHLY and CDR2 FYNNEI. V lost 6 bases, J lost 1 base, and 10 bases lay in between. The CDR3 length is 13 residues. A J-beta primer mix and a sample-barcoded 5' primer were used in a second PCR of roughly 6 to 12 cycles. TCRdb analysed the 5' RACE reads with MiXCR anew, one entry per CDR3 protein. The table has 1.5 million to 2 million distinct CDR3 sequences, 28% seen once. In this sample, this clonotype turned up a few times. V and J are TRBV2 and TRBJ2-7; D tentatively reads TRBD1 or TRBD2 (6 bases each). This receptor was taken from a woman in her twenties or thirties in good health. Sequenced: blood. In DNA, the CDR3 is TGTGCCAGCAGGAAAGGGGGGTCCTACGAGCAGTACTTC. Encoded protein: CASRKGGSYEQYF. Filled out from reference TRBV2 and TRBJ2-7, the complete variable domain reads EPEVTQTPSHQVTQMGQEVILRCVPISNHLYFYWYRQILGQKVEFLVSFYNNEISEKSEIFDDQFSVERPDGSNFTLKIRSTKLEDSAMYFCASRKGGSYEQYFGPGTRLTVT.